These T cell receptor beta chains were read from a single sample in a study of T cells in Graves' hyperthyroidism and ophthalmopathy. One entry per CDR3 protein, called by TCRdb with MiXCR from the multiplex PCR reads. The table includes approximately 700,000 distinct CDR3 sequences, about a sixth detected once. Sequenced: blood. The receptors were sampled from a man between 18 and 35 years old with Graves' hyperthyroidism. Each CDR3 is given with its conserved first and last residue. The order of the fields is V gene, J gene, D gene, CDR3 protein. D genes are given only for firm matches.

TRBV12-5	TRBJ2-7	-	CASGSPGRIYEQYF
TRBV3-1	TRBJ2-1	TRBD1	CASSAGTGGLVWFF
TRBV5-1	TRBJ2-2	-	CASSYVSGELFF
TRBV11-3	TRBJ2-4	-	CASSQRHSPTKRAKNIQYF
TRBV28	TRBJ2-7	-	CASSGEGTGTYEQYF
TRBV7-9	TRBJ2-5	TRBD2	CASSLGLAETQYF
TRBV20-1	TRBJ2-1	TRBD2	CSARDRGTSGSNEQFF
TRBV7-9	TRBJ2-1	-	CASSSNSYNEQFF
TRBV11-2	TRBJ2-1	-	CASSLDFQGYNEQFF
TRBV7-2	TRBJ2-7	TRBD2	CASSPLAAPYEQCF
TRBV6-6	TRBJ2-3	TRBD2	CASSYSAGGPGTQYF
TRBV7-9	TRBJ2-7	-	CASGGSSYEQYF
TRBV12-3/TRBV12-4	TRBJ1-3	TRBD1	CASSVLGTGVPSGNTIYF
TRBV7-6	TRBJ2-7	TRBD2	CASSLGGSGEQYF
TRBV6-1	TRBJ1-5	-	CASRTGYGNQPQHF
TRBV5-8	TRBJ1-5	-	CASSLAGWGLDQPQHF
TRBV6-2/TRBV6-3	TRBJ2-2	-	CASSYGLAGELFF
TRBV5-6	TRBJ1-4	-	CASSERGQSEKLFF
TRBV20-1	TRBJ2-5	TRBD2	CSARGIASGEGKETQYF
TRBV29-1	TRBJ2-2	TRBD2	CSALGLANTGELFF
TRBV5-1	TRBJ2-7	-	CASSLAASTYEQYF
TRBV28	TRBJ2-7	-	CASRGIDPREQYF
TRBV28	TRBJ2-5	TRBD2	CASTSYGVGGETQYF
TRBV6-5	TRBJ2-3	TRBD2	CASSYTVASGPDTDTQYF
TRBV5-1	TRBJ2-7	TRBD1	CASSLGQGAKASYEQYF